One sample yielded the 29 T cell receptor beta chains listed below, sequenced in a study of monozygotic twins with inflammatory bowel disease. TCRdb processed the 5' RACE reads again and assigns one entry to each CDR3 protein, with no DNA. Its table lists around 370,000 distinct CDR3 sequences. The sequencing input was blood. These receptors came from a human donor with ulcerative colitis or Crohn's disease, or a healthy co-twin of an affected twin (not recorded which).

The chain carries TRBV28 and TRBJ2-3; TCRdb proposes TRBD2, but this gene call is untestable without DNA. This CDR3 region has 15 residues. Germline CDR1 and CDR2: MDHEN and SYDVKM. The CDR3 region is CASSATSGGKDTQYF.

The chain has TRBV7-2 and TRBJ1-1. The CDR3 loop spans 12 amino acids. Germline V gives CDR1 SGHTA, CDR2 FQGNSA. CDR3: CASSLALTEAFF.

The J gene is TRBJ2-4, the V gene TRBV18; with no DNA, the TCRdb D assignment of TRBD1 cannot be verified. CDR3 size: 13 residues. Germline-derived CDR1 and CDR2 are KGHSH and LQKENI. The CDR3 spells CASSATGKDIQYF.

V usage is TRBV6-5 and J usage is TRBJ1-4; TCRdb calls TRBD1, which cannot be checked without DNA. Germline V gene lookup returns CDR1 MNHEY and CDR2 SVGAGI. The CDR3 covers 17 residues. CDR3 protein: CASSYWDRSATNEKLFF.

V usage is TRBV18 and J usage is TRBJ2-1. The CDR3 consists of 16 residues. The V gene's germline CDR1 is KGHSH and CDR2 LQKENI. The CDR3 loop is CASSPPGVEYYNEQFF.

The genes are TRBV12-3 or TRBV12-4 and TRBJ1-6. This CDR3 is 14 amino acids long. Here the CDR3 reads CASSLALQVATLHF.

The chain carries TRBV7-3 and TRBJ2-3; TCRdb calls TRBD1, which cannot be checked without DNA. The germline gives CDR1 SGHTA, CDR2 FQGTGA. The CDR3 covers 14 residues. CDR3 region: CASNPTGGADTQYF.

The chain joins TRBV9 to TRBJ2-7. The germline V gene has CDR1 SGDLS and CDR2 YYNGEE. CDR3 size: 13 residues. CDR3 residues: CASSVDISYEQYF. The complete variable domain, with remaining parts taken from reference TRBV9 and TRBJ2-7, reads DSGVTQTPKHLITATGQRVTLRCSPRSGDLSVYWYQQSLDQGLQFLIQYYNGEERAKGNILERFSAQQFPDLHSELNLSSLELGDSALYFCASSVDISYEQYFGPGTRLTVT.

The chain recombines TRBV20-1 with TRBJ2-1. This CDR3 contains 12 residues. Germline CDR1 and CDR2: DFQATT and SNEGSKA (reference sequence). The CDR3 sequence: CSARGNTAEQFF.

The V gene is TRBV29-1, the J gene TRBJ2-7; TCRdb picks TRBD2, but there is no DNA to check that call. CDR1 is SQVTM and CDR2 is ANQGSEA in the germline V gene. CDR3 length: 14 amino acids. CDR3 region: CSVEVGSRLYEQYF.

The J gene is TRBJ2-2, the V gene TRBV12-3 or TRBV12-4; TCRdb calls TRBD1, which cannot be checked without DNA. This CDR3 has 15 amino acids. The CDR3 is CASSLQRGATGELFF.

The CDR3 protein is CASSPPGTSSYEQYF. The chain has TRBV3-1 and TRBJ2-7; TCRdb calls TRBD1, which cannot be checked without DNA. This CDR3 region has 15 residues. The germline gives CDR1 LGHDT, CDR2 YNNKEL (reference sequence).

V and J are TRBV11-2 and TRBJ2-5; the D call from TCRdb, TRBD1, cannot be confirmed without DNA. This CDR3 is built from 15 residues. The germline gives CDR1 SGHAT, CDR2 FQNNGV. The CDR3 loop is CASSPWGGIQETQYF.

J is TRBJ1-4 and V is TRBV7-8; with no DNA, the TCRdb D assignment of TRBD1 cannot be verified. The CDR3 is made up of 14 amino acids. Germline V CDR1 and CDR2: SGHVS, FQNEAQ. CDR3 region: CASSIQGQGEKLFF.

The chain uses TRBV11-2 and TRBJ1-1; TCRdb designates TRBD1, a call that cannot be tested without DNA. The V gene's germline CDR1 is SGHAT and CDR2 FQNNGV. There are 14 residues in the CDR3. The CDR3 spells CASSFGPPNTEAFF. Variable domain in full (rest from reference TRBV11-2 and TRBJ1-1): EAGVAQSPRYKIIEKRQSVAFWCNPISGHATLYWYQQILGQGPKLLIQFQNNGVVDDSQLPKDRFSAERLKGVDSTLKIQPAKLEDSAVYLCASSFGPPNTEAFFGQGTRLTVV.

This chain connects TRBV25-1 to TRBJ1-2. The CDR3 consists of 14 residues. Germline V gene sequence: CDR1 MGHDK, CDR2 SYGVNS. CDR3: CASSDLSTNYGYTF.

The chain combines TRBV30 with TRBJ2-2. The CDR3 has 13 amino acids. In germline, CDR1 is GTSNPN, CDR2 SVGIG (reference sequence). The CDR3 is CAWVDRRTGELFF.

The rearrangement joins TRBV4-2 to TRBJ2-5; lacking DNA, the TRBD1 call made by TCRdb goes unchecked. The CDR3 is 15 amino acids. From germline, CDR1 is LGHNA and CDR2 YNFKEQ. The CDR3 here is CASSQAPRTGGTQYF.

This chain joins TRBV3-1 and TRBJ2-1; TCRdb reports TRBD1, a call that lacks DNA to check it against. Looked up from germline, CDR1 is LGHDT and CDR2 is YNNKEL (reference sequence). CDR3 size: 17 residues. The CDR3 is CASSQAIDSYPYNEQFF.

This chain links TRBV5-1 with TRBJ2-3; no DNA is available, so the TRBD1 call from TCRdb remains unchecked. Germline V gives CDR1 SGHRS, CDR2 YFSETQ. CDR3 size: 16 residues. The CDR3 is CASSLQGQGGRDTQYF.

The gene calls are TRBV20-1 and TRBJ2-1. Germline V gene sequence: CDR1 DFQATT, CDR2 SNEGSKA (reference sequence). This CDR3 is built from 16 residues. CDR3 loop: CSARWVQTPTYNEQFF.

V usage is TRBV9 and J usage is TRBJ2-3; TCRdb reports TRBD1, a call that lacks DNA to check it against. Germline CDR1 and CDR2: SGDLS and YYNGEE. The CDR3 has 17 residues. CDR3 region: CASSHPDRGFDTDTQYF.

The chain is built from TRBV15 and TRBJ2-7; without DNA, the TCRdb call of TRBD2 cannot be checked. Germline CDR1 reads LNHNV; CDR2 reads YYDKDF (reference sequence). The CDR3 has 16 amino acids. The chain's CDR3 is CATSRDLGTGVYEQYF.

This CDR3 is CASSQDREGAWLYEQYF. The V gene is TRBV4-2, the J gene TRBJ2-7; TCRdb lists TRBD1, though no DNA is available to test this call. The CDR3 consists of 17 residues. Germline CDR1 reads LGHNA; CDR2 reads YNFKEQ.

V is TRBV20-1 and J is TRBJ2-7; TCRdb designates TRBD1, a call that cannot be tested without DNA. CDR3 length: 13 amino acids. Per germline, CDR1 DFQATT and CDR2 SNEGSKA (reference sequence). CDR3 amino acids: CSAWTGPSYEQYF.

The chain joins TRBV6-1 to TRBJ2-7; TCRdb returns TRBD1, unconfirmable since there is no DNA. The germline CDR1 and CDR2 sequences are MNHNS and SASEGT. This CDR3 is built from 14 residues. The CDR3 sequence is CASRNRDRYYEQYF.

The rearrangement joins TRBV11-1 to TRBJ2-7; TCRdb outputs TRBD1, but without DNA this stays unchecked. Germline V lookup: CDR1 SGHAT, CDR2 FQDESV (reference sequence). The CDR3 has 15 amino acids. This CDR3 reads CASSLQGQGAYEQYF.

The CDR3 loop reads CASSLYRMGSYEQYF. The chain is built from TRBV6-2 or TRBV6-3 and TRBJ2-7. The CDR3 extends over 15 amino acids. CDR1 is MNHEY and CDR2 is SVGEGT in the germline V gene.

CDR3: CASSLASWGLQYEQYF. This chain uses TRBV5-1 with TRBJ2-7; TCRdb outputs TRBD1, but without DNA this stays unchecked. This CDR3 is 16 amino acids long. In germline, CDR1 is SGHRS, CDR2 YFSETQ.